This is a list of T cell receptor beta chains from one sample in a study of OX40 agonist ivuxolimab in advanced cancers. The method was immunoSEQ multiplex PCR; TCRdb's version includes in-frame clones alone and lacks a portion of them. The top ten clones hold approximately 16% of a sample with tens of thousands of clones, about 89% of them seen once. Here the sequenced sample was CD4+ or CD8+ T cells sorted from blood, taken in a trial of the OX40 agonist ivuxolimab. These receptor sequences come from an adult with an advanced solid tumor such as melanoma, head and neck, liver or kidney cancer. Both conserved end residues are part of each CDR3. A D gene is named only where the DNA matches it firmly. Size values are once, few and many counts, or a class for expanded clones, and some rows have none.

>NA|TRBJ2-7|NA|TRBV2
CASRDSIYEQYF
TGTGCCAGCAGGGACAGTATTTACGAGCAGTACTTC
>NA|TRBJ2-7|NA|TRBV9
CASSVKQYF
TGTGCCAGCAGCGTAAAGCAGTACTTC
>NA|TRBJ2-1|TRBD2|TRBV6-5
CASSIAGVGNEQFF
TGTGCCAGCAGCATAGCGGGAGTGGGCAATGAGCAGTTCTTC
>once|TRBJ2-7|TRBD2|TRBV7-8
CASSFWTSTAGEQYF
TGTGCCAGCAGCTTTTGGACTAGCACAGCTGGCGAGCAGTACTTC
>NA|TRBJ1-1|NA|TRBV6-1
CAISERGEDTEAFF
TGTGCCATCAGTGAGCGGGGTGAGGACACTGAAGCTTTCTTT
>NA|TRBJ2-7|TRBD2|TRBV6-5
CASSEGLAFYEQYF
TGTGCCAGCAGTGAGGGACTAGCCTTCTACGAGCAGTACTTC
>once|TRBJ2-7|NA|TRBV9
CASSVDGTGAYEQYF
TGTGCCAGCAGCGTAGATGGGACCGGGGCCTACGAGCAGTACTTC
>NA|TRBJ2-7|NA|TRBV18
CASTNRDTYEQYF
TGTGCCAGCACTAACAGGGATACCTACGAGCAGTACTTC
>NA|TRBJ2-7|NA|TRBV19
CASSPRDRDYEQYF
TGTGCCAGTAGTCCACGGGACCGAGACTACGAGCAGTACTTC
>NA|TRBJ1-5|NA|TRBV9
CASSVGLEQVLYSNQPQHF
TGTGCCAGCAGCGTTGGATTAGAACAGGTTCTTTATAGCAATCAGCCCCAGCATTTT
>few|TRBJ2-7|TRBD1|TRBV7-2
CASSPSGTGSYEQYF
TGTGCCAGCAGCCCTTCCGGGACAGGGTCCTACGAGCAGTACTTC
>medium-sized|TRBJ2-7|NA|TRBV27
CASSAAAASSYEQYF
TGTGCCAGCAGTGCCGCAGCGGCCAGCTCCTACGAGCAGTACTTC
>NA|TRBJ2-7|NA|TRBV6-5
CASSYNNYEQYF
TGTGCCAGCAGTTATAACAACTACGAGCAGTACTTC
>once|TRBJ2-5|NA|TRBV13
CASSSRGKSQETQYF
TGTGCCAGCAGCTCCCGGGGGAAGTCCCAAGAGACCCAGTACTTC
>NA|TRBJ2-2|NA|TRBV6-1
CASSEVGDTGELFF
TGTGCCAGCAGTGAAGTTGGGGACACCGGGGAGCTGTTTTTT
>NA|TRBJ2-3|NA|TRBV9
CASSVENGVADTQYF
TGTGCCAGCAGCGTAGAGAACGGTGTGGCAGATACGCAGTATTTT
>NA|TRBJ1-1|NA|TRBV6-1
CASSEGQENTEAFF
TGTGCCAGCAGTGAAGGACAGGAGAACACTGAAGCTTTCTTT
>NA|TRBJ1-5|NA|TRBV28
CASSAGQTSNQPQHF
TGTGCCAGCAGTGCCGGACAGACTAGCAATCAGCCCCAGCATTTT
>NA|TRBJ2-7|NA|TRBV19
CASSIGANYEQYF
TGTGCCAGTAGTATAGGGGCAAACTACGAGCAGTACTTC
>NA|TRBJ2-1|TRBD2|TRBV2
CASSLAGVDEQFF
TGTGCCAGCAGTCTAGCGGGAGTGGATGAGCAGTTCTTC
>NA|TRBJ2-3|NA|TRBV10-1
CASSHDGGADTQYF
TGCGCCAGCAGCCACGACGGCGGGGCAGATACGCAGTATTTT
>NA|TRBJ1-2|NA|TRBV13
CASSAGYYYGYTF
TGTGCCAGCAGCGCCGGGTACTACTATGGCTACACCTTC
>NA|TRBJ2-4|TRBD1|TRBV10-1
CASSELRQGWQYF
TGCGCCAGCAGTGAGTTAAGACAGGGTTGGCAGTACTTC
>NA|TRBJ2-7|NA|TRBV7-9
CASSGDVYYEQYF
TGTGCCAGCAGCGGGGACGTATATTACGAGCAGTACTTC
>NA|TRBJ2-6|NA|TRBV2
CASSGNSGANVLTF
TGTGCCAGCAGCGGGAACTCTGGGGCCAACGTCCTGACTTTC
>NA|TRBJ1-2|NA|TRBV7-9
CASSLSSGANYGYTF
TGTGCCAGCAGCTTAAGTTCAGGAGCTAACTATGGCTACACCTTC
>NA|TRBJ1-4|NA|TRBV27
CASSLSGGGYEKLFF
TGTGCCAGCAGTTTATCTGGGGGGGGTTATGAAAAACTGTTTTTT
>NA|TRBJ2-3|TRBD1|TRBV5-1
CASSLNRGTDTQYF
TGCGCCAGCAGCTTGAACAGGGGGACAGATACGCAGTATTTT
>NA|TRBJ2-1|TRBD2|TRBV5-1
CASSTQREGDNEQFF
TGCGCCAGCAGCACGCAGCGGGAGGGGGACAATGAGCAGTTCTTC
>once|TRBJ1-5|TRBD1|TRBV9
CASSVLSGTEYQPQHF
TGTGCCAGCAGCGTTCTTTCCGGGACAGAATATCAGCCCCAGCATTTT
>few|TRBJ2-1|NA|TRBV27
CASSISSSDNEQFF
TGTGCCAGCAGTATTTCCTCTAGTGACAATGAGCAGTTCTTC
>NA|TRBJ2-1|NA|TRBV5-6
CASSSIKTGTSYNEQFF
TGTGCCAGCAGCTCCATAAAAACTGGCACCTCCTACAATGAGCAGTTCTTC
>NA|TRBJ2-2|NA|TRBV4-1
CASSQSAGRNTGELFF
TGCGCCAGCAGCCAAAGTGCGGGGAGGAACACCGGGGAGCTGTTTTTT
>NA|TRBJ2-1|TRBD2|TRBV9
CASSPRLAGEVNEQFF
TGTGCCAGCAGCCCAAGACTAGCGGGAGAGGTCAATGAGCAGTTCTTC
>few|TRBJ2-3|TRBD2|TRBV4-2
CASSEGLAGEGTQYF
TGTGCCAGCAGTGAGGGACTAGCGGGAGAGGGTACGCAGTATTTT
>NA|TRBJ1-3|NA|TRBV19
CASRGYGNTIYF
TGTGCCAGTAGGGGGTACGGAAACACCATATATTTT
>NA|TRBJ2-7|TRBD1|TRBV7-9
CATEGIGTASYEQYF
TGTGCCACCGAGGGGATAGGGACAGCTTCCTACGAGCAGTACTTC
>few|TRBJ1-2|TRBD1|TRBV7-6
CASSFHRGGYTF
TGTGCCAGCAGCTTCCACAGGGGAGGCTACACCTTC
>NA|TRBJ2-7|NA|TRBV6-5
CASSYRRMDYPGEQYF
TGTGCCAGCAGTTACAGGCGGATGGACTACCCAGGCGAGCAGTACTTC
>NA|TRBJ2-1|NA|TRBV19
CASSTTITGQSSYNEQFF
TGTGCCAGTAGTACAACCATAACGGGCCAGAGCTCCTACAATGAGCAGTTCTTC
>NA|TRBJ2-2|NA|TRBV19
CASKLAAVGTGELFF
TGTGCCAGTAAGTTAGCGGCCGTTGGGACCGGGGAGCTGTTTTTT
>once|TRBJ2-7|TRBD1|TRBV13
CASSPRDRVGEQYF
TGTGCCAGCAGCCCGAGGGACAGGGTCGGCGAGCAGTACTTC
>NA|TRBJ2-5|NA|TRBV4-1
CASSLQETQYF
TGCGCCAGCAGCCTCCAAGAGACCCAGTACTTC
>NA|TRBJ1-1|NA|TRBV7-9
CASRPGPLTEAFF
TGTGCCAGCAGGCCCGGGCCCCTCACTGAAGCTTTCTTT
>NA|TRBJ2-1|TRBD2|TRBV7-2
CASSYSGSSYNEQFF
TGTGCCAGCAGCTACAGCGGGAGCTCCTACAATGAGCAGTTCTTC
>once|TRBJ2-7|TRBD1|TRBV2
CASEPGTGAYEQYF
TGTGCCAGCGAACCCGGGACAGGGGCCTACGAGCAGTACTTC
>NA|TRBJ2-5|NA|TRBV13
CASSFGGGRETQYF
TGTGCCAGCAGCTTCGGAGGGGGTCGGGAGACCCAGTACTTC
>NA|TRBJ2-1|NA|TRBV9
CASSVDGSPAYNEQFF
TGTGCCAGCAGCGTAGACGGCTCTCCGGCCTACAATGAGCAGTTCTTC
>NA|TRBJ2-7|NA|TRBV19
CASGEGYEQYF
TGTGCCAGTGGAGAAGGCTACGAGCAGTACTTC
>NA|TRBJ1-1|NA|TRBV7-8
CASSPPMGWSAFF
TGTGCCAGCAGCCCCCCTATGGGTTGGTCGGCTTTCTTT